These 27 T cell receptor beta chains originate from one sample sequenced in a study of type 1 and type 2 diabetes patients. Genomic DNA was the PCR template. A primer set of 30 forward and 13 reverse primers amplified the CDR3. TCRdb recomputed calls from the multiplex PCR reads with MiXCR, one row per CDR3 protein. The sample gives 270,000 or so distinct CDR3 sequences, around 50% of which show up once; roughly 13% is in the top ten. The sample comprised peripheral blood mononuclear cells (PBMCs). These receptors all stem from a man between 18 and 35 years old with type 2 diabetes.

Concerning this clonotype itself: Relative to the germline gene, one junction end is altered; a read error may explain this. J is TRBJ1-2 and V is TRBV7-2, with TRBD1 as a possible D gene (6 bases). The CDR3 extends over 14 amino acids. CDR1 and CDR2 (germline): SGHTA, FQGNSA. CDR3 amino acids: CASSVAAGVYGYTF. Here the CDR3 DNA reads TGTGCCAGCAGCGTAGCCGCAGGGGTCTATGGCTACACCTTC.

The J gene is TRBJ2-1, the V gene TRBV20-1, with 8 bases matching TRBD1. V lost 6 bases and J lost 3; bases outside the gene matches: 7. CDR1 DFQATT and CDR2 SNEGSKA come from the germline V gene (reference sequence). The CDR3 contains 14 residues. CDR3 in DNA: TGCAGTGCCCGGACAGGGCTTATCTACAATGAGCAGTTCTTC. Translation gives CSARTGLIYNEQFF.

For the CDR3, the DNA is TGTGCCAGCAGTCTGGCTGGGGTAAATAATTCACCCCTCCACTTT. Its protein is CASSLAGVNNSPLHF. V and J are TRBV27 and TRBJ1-6, with no clear D. Germline assignment: CDR1 MNHEY and CDR2 SMNVEV (reference sequence). Deletions cut 5 bases from V and 5 bases from J, with 13 bases between. The CDR3 totals 15 residues.

This clonotype was counted a few times. The chain carries TRBV14 and TRBJ2-2, with 7 bases aligning to TRBD1. Germline values: CDR1 SGHDN, CDR2 FVKESK. The V gene end was trimmed by 3 bases and the J gene end by 6 bases; junction bases not matched to a gene: 4. This CDR3 comprises 14 residues. CDR3 loop: CASSQVGGPGELFF. Written as DNA, the CDR3 is TGTGCCAGCAGCCAGGTAGGGGGCCCCGGGGAGCTGTTTTTT.

There are many counts of this clonotype. The chain employs TRBV10-3 and TRBJ1-1, with D hard to call. Germline loops: CDR1 ENHRY, CDR2 SYGVKD. Deletions cut 0 bases from V and 0 bases from J, with 8 bases between. The CDR3 covers 15 residues. The CDR3 DNA reads as TGTGCCATCAGTGAGTCGCAGATCTTGAACACTGAAGCTTTCTTT. It yields the protein CAISESQILNTEAFF.

This clonotype was counted between two and nine times. The chain couples TRBV15 to TRBJ1-2; no firm D call. There are 15 residues in the CDR3. Trimming pared 0 bases from V and 8 bases from J, leaving 16 bases between. CDR1 is LNHNV, CDR2 YYDKDF, per germline (reference sequence). DNA for the CDR3: TGTGCCACCAGCAGAGATGAAACCGAGATTGAAGGCTACACCTTC. Protein: CATSRDETEIEGYTF.

V gene TRBV10-1 combines with J gene TRBJ2-7; tentative D call: TRBD1 (6 bases). This CDR3 contains 16 residues. Germline V gives CDR1 WNHNN, CDR2 SYGVQD (reference sequence). V was cut by 8 bases and J by 0 bases, with 20 bases left in between. CDR3: CASHREQGFNSYEQYF. The DNA of the CDR3 is TGCGCCAGCCACAGAGAACAGGGCTTTAACTCCTACGAGCAGTACTTC.

This chain connects TRBV7-3 to TRBJ2-5; 7 bases line up with TRBD2. The CDR3 runs 14 residues. CDR1 and CDR2 (germline): SGHTA, FQGTGA. V lost 4 bases to trimming and J lost 5 bases; unmatched junction nucleotides: 7. The CDR3 here is CASSSGRAGETQYF. CDR3 DNA sequence: TGTGCCAGCAGCTCGGGGAGGGCCGGGGAGACCCAGTACTTC.

V gene TRBV25-1 combines with J gene TRBJ1-1; D not certain. Germline V gene sequence: CDR1 MGHDK, CDR2 SYGVNS. Trimming stripped 6 bases from V and 3 bases from J, with 11 bases between. This CDR3 comprises 13 residues. CDR3 amino acids: CASREEAYTEAFF. The CDR3 DNA is TGTGCCAGCAGGGAGGAAGCTTACACTGAAGCTTTCTTT.

The chain joins TRBV4-2 to TRBJ1-2; no clear D gene. Germline CDR1 LGHNA, CDR2 YNFKEQ. The CDR3 has 14 amino acids. Trimming removed 0 bases from V and 4 bases from J, with 9 bases in between. This CDR3 reads CASSQDSVSYGYTF. The CDR3 DNA follows: TGTGCCAGCAGCCAAGATTCGGTCTCCTATGGCTACACCTTC.

This chain joins TRBV12-3 or TRBV12-4 and TRBJ2-4; D uncertain. Deletions cut 6 bases from V and 0 bases from J, with 24 bases between. The CDR3 runs 19 residues. CDR3 protein: CASSWNAHGLPGAKNIQYF. CDR3 nucleotide sequence: TGTGCCAGCAGCTGGAATGCACACGGATTACCAGGAGCCAAAAACATTCAGTACTTC.

This clonotype was seen a few times. CDR3 nucleotides: TGCAGCGTTGAAGCGCAGCCGAACACTGAAGCTTTCTTT. As protein: CSVEAQPNTEAFF. The chain links TRBV29-1 to TRBJ1-1; no definite D call. The V gene lost 1 base and the J gene lost 1 base, with 7 bases spanning the gap. Germline CDR1 SQVTM, CDR2 ANQGSEA. The CDR3 is 13 residues long.

The J gene is TRBJ2-7, the V gene TRBV20-1; 9 bases align to TRBD2. The CDR3 has 14 residues. V shed 1 base, J shed 3 bases, and the junction held 4 bases outside the gene matches. CDR1 is DFQATT, CDR2 SNEGSKA, per germline (reference sequence). The CDR3 bases are TGCAGTGCTAGAGTTGGTAGCGGGAGCTACGAGCAGTACTTC. Translation gives CSARVGSGSYEQYF.

The V and J genes are TRBV4-1 and TRBJ2-7; D possibly matches TRBD1 or TRBD2 (6 bases each). Between the trimmed V and J ends, which lost 1 base and 4 bases, there was a span of 20 bases. CDR1 MGHRA and CDR2 YSYEKL come from the germline V gene. This CDR3 contains 17 residues. The CDR3 sequence is CASSQVLLPGAPYEQYF. Here the CDR3 DNA reads TGCGCCAGCAGCCAAGTCCTTTTACCGGGGGCCCCATACGAGCAGTACTTC.

V is TRBV28 and J is TRBJ2-5; D may be TRBD1 or TRBD2 (6 bases each). This CDR3 region has 15 residues. Trimming left V 5 bases short and J 5 bases short, with 18 bases between. Germline CDR1 reads MDHEN; CDR2 reads SYDVKM. The CDR3 region has the DNA TGTGCCAGCAGTCCTCCGGGGAGAGGGGGGGAGACCCAGTACTTC. Translated, it gives CASSPPGRGGETQYF. The entire variable domain, with the rest obtained from reference TRBV28 and TRBJ2-5, is as follows: DVKVTQSSRYLVKRTGEKVFLECVQDMDHENMFWYRQDPGLGLRLIYFSYDVKMKEKGDIPEGYSVSREKKERFSLILESASTNQTSMYLCASSPPGRGGETQYFGPGTRLLVL.

The chain combines TRBV5-1 with TRBJ1-6, with a possible D match to TRBD1 (5 bases). The CDR3 covers 15 residues. The V and J ends lost 1 base and 6 bases respectively, with 11 bases between them. Germline lookup yields CDR1 SGHRS and CDR2 YFSETQ. The CDR3 here is CASSLLGEGNSPLHF. The CDR3 DNA reads as TGCGCCAGCAGCTTGCTAGGGGAAGGTAATTCACCCCTCCACTTT.

The gene calls are TRBV20-1 and TRBJ2-3; TRBD2 might be the D (6 bases). The CDR3 has 15 amino acids. Germline CDR1 is DFQATT and CDR2 is SNEGSKA (reference sequence). Trimming took 6 bases from V and 1 from J, leaving 17 bases between them. The CDR3 DNA follows: TGCAGTGCGGAGAGGGAGGCTAGCGGCACAGATACGCAGTATTTT. Translating gives CSAEREASGTDTQYF.

The chain is built from TRBV15 and TRBJ1-3, with TRBD1 matching 8 bases. This CDR3 has 17 residues. V trimming: 0 bases; J trimming: 4 bases; junction bases outside the gene matches: 8. CDR1 LNHNV and CDR2 YYDKDF come from the germline V gene (reference sequence). CDR3 nucleotides: TGTGCCACCAGCAGAGATTCGACAGGGGCTGCGGGAAACACCATATATTTT. Amino acid sequence: CATSRDSTGAAGNTIYF.

The chain combines TRBV12-3 or TRBV12-4 with TRBJ1-6; D gene uncertain. There are 14 residues in the CDR3. V was cut by 2 bases and J by 7 bases, with 9 bases left in between. The CDR3 is CASSLRLNNSPLHF. CDR3 coding DNA: TGTGCCAGCAGTTTACGGCTTAACAATTCACCCCTCCACTTT.

This chain joins TRBV25-1 and TRBJ2-4; maybe TRBD2 (6 bases). V was trimmed by 5 bases and J by 9 bases, leaving 20 bases between them. CDR1 MGHDK and CDR2 SYGVNS come from the germline V gene. The CDR3 is 15 residues long. CDR3 sequence: CASSLGADGGGIQYF. CDR3 bases: TGTGCCAGCAGTCTTGGGGCGGACGGGGGTGGCATTCAGTACTTC.

The CDR3 loop is CASNIRLPGTFSYEQYF. The DNA of the CDR3 is TGTGCCAGCAATATACGATTGCCGGGAACTTTTTCCTACGAGCAGTACTTC. The rearrangement uses TRBV6-1 and TRBJ2-7, with D possibly TRBD2 on 5 matching bases. Germline CDR1 is MNHNS and CDR2 is SASEGT. The V end was cut by 7 bases, the J end by 1 base, with 23 bases between. CDR3 length: 17 residues.

The chain links TRBV7-6 to TRBJ1-2; D not resolved. Trimming shortened V by 2 bases and J by 8 bases, and 27 bases separated the two germline ends. This CDR3 spans 18 amino acids. Germline CDR1 and CDR2: SGHVS and FNYEAQ. CDR3 sequence (DNA): TGTGCCAGCAGCTTATCCCGTGGGAAGGGTATGTCTATTCAAGGCTACACCTTC. Its translation: CASSLSRGKGMSIQGYTF.

V is TRBV30 and J is TRBJ2-7; D unresolved. The CDR3 totals 12 residues. V shed 5 bases and J shed 1 base, with 9 bases lying between them. The V gene's germline CDR1 is GTSNPN and CDR2 SVGIG (reference sequence). In DNA form, the CDR3 reads TGTGCCTGGGGGCCGGATTCCTACGAGCAGTACTTC. Encoded protein: CAWGPDSYEQYF.

This clonotype was found a few times. The chain links TRBV2 to TRBJ1-4; perhaps TRBD1 as D (5 bases). The V end lost 3 bases, the J end lost 9 bases, and 14 bases lay between the germline ends. Germline loops: CDR1 SNHLY, CDR2 FYNNEI. This CDR3 comprises 14 residues. DNA for the CDR3: TGTGCCAGCAGTGAGGGTACAGGTCGTCAAAAACTGTTTTTT. Its protein is CASSEGTGRQKLFF.

The gene calls are TRBV12-3 or TRBV12-4 and TRBJ1-6; possibly TRBD1 for D (6 bases). Trimming left V 2 bases short and J 10 bases short, with 15 bases between. CDR3 length equals 15 residues. The CDR3 bases are TGTGCCAGCAGTTTACAGGGGATCTTCGGCTCACCCCTCCACTTT. This translates into CASSLQGIFGSPLHF.

This chain connects TRBV9 to TRBJ1-1; 8 nucleotides line up with TRBD1. CDR3 length: 13 residues. CDR1 is SGDLS and CDR2 is YYNGEE in the germline V gene. With V trimmed by 3 bases and J by 11 bases, 9 bases remained unmatched. The CDR3 coding sequence is TGTGCCAGCAGCGGGACAGGGCGGGGAGAGGCTTTCTTT. Encoded protein: CASSGTGRGEAFF. Looking up the rest from reference TRBV9 and TRBJ1-1 gives the full variable domain: DSGVTQTPKHLITATGQRVTLRCSPRSGDLSVYWYQQSLDQGLQFLIQYYNGEERAKGNILERFSAQQFPDLHSELNLSSLELGDSALYFCASSGTGRGEAFFGQGTRLTVV.

The chain uses TRBV9 and TRBJ2-3; D is undetermined. The germline gives CDR1 SGDLS, CDR2 YYNGEE. V lost 5 bases, J lost 5 bases, and 15 bases lay in between. The CDR3 runs 14 residues. The CDR3 here is CASSLTGGLDTQYF. CDR3 in DNA: TGTGCCAGCAGTTTGACTGGCGGTCTAGATACGCAGTATTTT.